This TCR beta chain was sequenced for a study of control samples from healthy donors and cancer patients. The CDR3 sequence is 11 residues long. V dropped 4 bases and J dropped 0 bases, with 1 base sitting between them. Data came from immunoSEQ multiplex PCR; TCRdb stores just in-frame clones and leaves some out. The data show about 59,000 clones, more than 90% seen once. Sequencing was carried out using PBMCs. This TCR was sampled from a man in his forties with colorectal cancer. This sequence joins TRBV12-3 or TRBV12-4 and TRBJ2-7; D ambiguous. The CDR3 DNA reads TGTGCCAGCAGTTACTCCTACGAGCAGTACTTC. Its protein product is CASSYSYEQYF.